These 28 T cell receptor beta chains originate from one sample sequenced in a study of regulatory T cells in long-lasting Graves disease. Library construction for TCR beta used iRepertoire HTBI primers and Arm-PCR of CDR3 regions. From the multiplex PCR reads, TCRdb called clonotypes with MiXCR, one entry per CDR3 protein. The top ten hold about two fifths of the sample, which has 700,000 or so distinct CDR3 sequences, 25% to 35% seen once. Time point described: persistent/refractory GD, antithyroid drugs over 5 years with positive TRAb. PBMCs provided the RNA from which the TCR library was made. The sequencing used peripheral blood mononuclear cells (PBMCs), collected when the disease was refractory, from a patient treated with antithyroid drugs. These receptors originate from a female donor with Graves disease.

The CDR3 coding sequence is TGTGCCACCAGCAGAGATGGGGGAGCCACTGGCTACACCTTC. The encoded protein is CATSRDGGATGYTF. J is TRBJ1-2 and V is TRBV15; possibly TRBD1 for D (5 bases). The CDR3 totals 14 residues. Per germline, CDR1 LNHNV and CDR2 YYDKDF (reference sequence). Trimming removed 0 bases from V and 7 bases from J, with 12 bases in between.

This clonotype was counted at least ten times. The rearrangement uses TRBV2 and TRBJ1-4; 7 bases map to TRBD1. V gave up 4 bases and J gave up 5 bases; unmatched junction bases: 4. The CDR3 runs 14 residues. From germline, CDR1 is SNHLY and CDR2 FYNNEI. The CDR3 region has the DNA TGTGCCAGCAGTGCGGACAGGCTAAATGAAAAACTGTTTTTT. Translating gives CASSADRLNEKLFF.

This sequence joins TRBV28 and TRBJ1-3, with 8 nucleotides matching TRBD1. The CDR3 is made up of 12 amino acids. The trim removed 5 bases at V and 15 bases at J, leaving 9 bases unmatched. The germline V gene encodes CDR1 MDHEN and CDR2 SYDVKM. The CDR3 region has the DNA TGTGCCAGCAGTCGGACAGGGTGGGTCCCATATTTT. It translates to CASSRTGWVPYF.

The V gene is TRBV29-1, the J gene TRBJ2-2; 7 bases agree with TRBD1. The germline gives CDR1 SQVTM, CDR2 ANQGSEA. This CDR3 is built from 14 residues. V lost 3 bases and J lost 2; bases outside the gene matches: 3. CDR3 amino acids: CSVDTGVNTGELFF. In DNA form, the CDR3 reads TGCAGCGTTGATACAGGGGTCAACACCGGGGAGCTGTTTTTT.

The DNA for the CDR3 is TGTGCCAGCTCACCACAACAGATGACAGGGTCTGAAGCTTTCTTT. Translated: CASSPQQMTGSEAFF. The rearrangement joins TRBV18 to TRBJ1-1; 7 bases line up with TRBD1. V dropped 1 base and J dropped 6; count of bases not matched to a gene: 8. The CDR3 extends over 15 amino acids. From germline, CDR1 is KGHSH and CDR2 LQKENI. The variable domain in full, with the rest retrieved from reference TRBV18 and TRBJ1-1, is NAGVMQNPRHLVRRRGQEARLRCSPMKGHSHVYWYRQLPEEGLKFMVYLQKENIIDESGMPKERFSAEFPKEGPSILRIQQVVRGDSAAYFCASSPQQMTGSEAFFGQGTRLTVV.

Concerning this clonotype: At one of its ends the junction is not consistent with the germline gene, which may arise from a read error. The chain links TRBV5-4 to TRBJ1-1, with 8 bases that match TRBD1. This CDR3 has 15 residues. In germline, CDR1 is SGHNT, CDR2 YYREEE (reference sequence). For the CDR3, the DNA is TGTGCCAGCAGCCGCTACAGGGGGTTGGGCACTGAAGCTCTCTTT. The encoded protein is CASSRYRGLGTEALF.

V and J are TRBV4-1 and TRBJ2-5, with 9 bases aligning to TRBD2. The CDR3 extends over 15 amino acids. The germline CDR1 and CDR2 sequences are MGHRA and YSYEKL. V trimming: 2 bases; J trimming: 3 bases; junction bases outside the gene matches: 4. The CDR3 here is CASSQPPSGEETQYF. DNA of the CDR3: TGCGCCAGCAGCCAACCTCCTAGCGGGGAAGAGACCCAGTACTTC.

In its sample, this clonotype was seen many times. The V call is TRBV2, the J call TRBJ1-4; unclear D gene. Germline assignment: CDR1 SNHLY and CDR2 FYNNEI. The CDR3 is made up of 16 amino acids. Trimming took 5 bases from V and 0 from J, leaving 13 bases between them. The CDR3 spells CASSSRHPATNEKLFF. CDR3 bases: TGTGCCAGCAGTTCCAGACACCCTGCAACTAATGAAAAACTGTTTTTT. The entire variable domain, with the rest obtained from reference TRBV2 and TRBJ1-4, is as follows: EPEVTQTPSHQVTQMGQEVILRCVPISNHLYFYWYRQILGQKVEFLVSFYNNEISEKSEIFDDQFSVERPDGSNFTLKIRSTKLEDSAMYFCASSSRHPATNEKLFFGSGTQLSVL.

As concerns this clonotype: A much larger clone lies one base from this, so it may be a read error. This chain joins TRBV20-1 and TRBJ2-5; no definite D call. Trimming took 6 bases from V and 4 from J, leaving 12 bases between them. The CDR3 contains 12 residues. The germline CDR1 and CDR2 sequences are DFQATT and SNEGSKA (reference sequence). The DNA for the CDR3 is TGCAGTGCGCCAGGCCGACTAGAGACCCAGTACTTC. Amino acid sequence: CSAPGRLETQYF.

This clonotype came up a few times. The J gene is TRBJ2-5, the V gene TRBV7-9, with D possibly matching TRBD1 (6 bases). Trimming took 5 bases from V and 5 from J, leaving 9 bases between them. The CDR3 length is 12 residues. Looked up from germline, CDR1 is SEHNR and CDR2 is FQNEAQ (reference sequence). The CDR3 DNA is TGTGCCAGCAGCGCCCAGGGGGAGACCCAGTACTTC. This sequence encodes CASSAQGETQYF.

This clonotype was recorded many times. The CDR3 reads CASRKTNSKETQYF. The CDR3, as DNA: TGTGCCAGCAGGAAGACGAACAGTAAAGAGACCCAGTACTTC. The chain joins TRBV12-3 or TRBV12-4 to TRBJ2-5; D remains ambiguous. V shed 6 bases and J shed 3 bases, with 14 bases lying between them. The CDR3 is 14 residues long.

This clonotype has just a few counts. The V call is TRBV11-2, the J call TRBJ1-1; D ambiguous. CDR1 and CDR2 from the germline V gene are SGHAT and FQNNGV. CDR3 length equals 14 residues. The V and J ends lost 0 bases and 4 bases respectively, with 9 bases between them. This CDR3 is CASSLDSWITEAFF. DNA for the CDR3: TGTGCCAGCAGCTTAGACTCTTGGATCACTGAAGCTTTCTTT.

The chain links TRBV24-1 to TRBJ2-5, with 7 bases aligning to TRBD2. The trim removed 4 bases at V and 1 base at J, leaving 8 bases unmatched. Germline CDR1 KGHDR, CDR2 SFDVKD. The CDR3 sequence is 16 residues long. CDR3 coding DNA: TGTGCCACCAGTGACCCACTCCCGGGGGGCCAAGAGACCCAGTACTTC. Its protein product is CATSDPLPGGQETQYF.

This chain joins TRBV20-1 and TRBJ1-6; D is possibly TRBD1 (6 bases). Looked up from germline, CDR1 is DFQATT and CDR2 is SNEGSKA (reference sequence). With 0 bases removed from V and 5 bases from J, the gap between germline ends came to 8 bases. CDR3 length: 14 amino acids. The CDR3 DNA reads as TGCAGTGCTAGAGATCACAGGGATAATTCACCCCTCCACTTT. It specifies CSARDHRDNSPLHF.

The chain employs TRBV11-2 and TRBJ1-2, with D possibly being TRBD1 (5 bases). Trimming removed 0 bases at V and 7 bases at J, with 15 bases between. The CDR3 has 15 amino acids. Germline lookup yields CDR1 SGHAT and CDR2 FQNNGV. CDR3 nucleotide sequence: TGTGCCAGCAGCTTAGAATCCCACGGGGGGGGTGGCTACACCTTC. It is translated as CASSLESHGGGGYTF.

This clonotype was detected only a few times. This sequence joins TRBV6-1 and TRBJ2-5, with 9 bases fitting TRBD1. The J segment lost 4 bases and the V segment lost 7 bases, leaving 7 bases of the junction unmatched. This CDR3 region has 14 residues. CDR1 and CDR2 from the germline V gene are MNHNS and SASEGT. Here the CDR3 reads CASILDRGGETQYF. DNA of the CDR3: TGTGCCAGCATCCTGGACAGGGGAGGAGAGACCCAGTACTTC.

The chain is built from TRBV6-1 and TRBJ1-5; maybe TRBD1 (5 bases). Germline loops: CDR1 MNHNS, CDR2 SASEGT. Trimming left V 5 bases short and J 6 bases short, with 17 bases between. The CDR3 is 15 amino acids. CDR3 region: CASSRGNQRSQPQHF. CDR3 nucleotides: TGTGCCAGCAGTAGGGGCAACCAGCGGAGTCAGCCCCAGCATTTT.

V usage is TRBV7-9 and J usage is TRBJ2-5; D uncertain. V was pared by 1 base and J by 11 bases, with 14 bases between. Germline assignment: CDR1 SEHNR and CDR2 FQNEAQ (reference sequence). The CDR3 spans 13 residues. In DNA form, the CDR3 reads TGTGCCAGCAGCTTAGTTGGGGTACCAGTTCAGTACTTC. Translated: CASSLVGVPVQYF. The full variable domain, in which reference TRBV7-9 and TRBJ2-5 provide the parts outside the CDR3, is DTGVSQNPRHKITKRGQNVTFRCDPISEHNRLYWYRQTLGQGPEFLTYFQNEAQLEKSRLLSDRFSAERPKGSFSTLEIQRTEQGDSAMYLCASSLVGVPVQYFGPGTRLLVL.

The rearrangement joins TRBV10-1 to TRBJ2-5; D is undetermined. The germline V gene encodes CDR1 WNHNN and CDR2 SYGVQD (reference sequence). V lost 5 bases, J lost 1 base, and 11 bases lay in between. This CDR3 region has 14 residues. In DNA form, the CDR3 reads TGCGCCAGCAGTTTTGACACCCGCCAAGAGACCCAGTACTTC. This codes for CASSFDTRQETQYF.

This clonotype was counted only a few times. The chain recombines TRBV2 with TRBJ1-1; tentative D call: TRBD1 (5 bases). CDR3 length equals 15 residues. The V gene's germline CDR1 is SNHLY and CDR2 FYNNEI. V was cut by 3 bases and J by 3 bases, with 14 bases left in between. CDR3 DNA sequence: TGTGCCAGCAGTGAGGAGGGGCTTCGGTACACTGAAGCTTTCTTT. Protein sequence: CASSEEGLRYTEAFF.

Turning to this clonotype: An end of the junction does not agree with germline; a read error may underlie this. The chain joins TRBV12-3 or TRBV12-4 to TRBJ2-7; 14 bases line up with TRBD2. CDR3 length: 18 residues. CDR3 protein: CASSPGLAGGTLSYKQYF. The DNA for the CDR3 is TGTGCCAGCAGTCCCGGACTAGCGGGAGGCACACTCTCCTACAAGCAGTACTTC.

The rearrangement links TRBV3-1 to TRBJ2-7; 8 positions agree with TRBD1. J was trimmed by 2 bases and V by 3 bases; bases with no gene match: 3. The CDR3 extends over 14 amino acids. Germline CDR1 and CDR2: LGHDT and YNNKEL (reference sequence). Here the CDR3 reads CASSHDRGAYEQYF. In DNA, the CDR3 is TGTGCCAGCAGCCACGACAGGGGAGCCTACGAGCAGTACTTC.

The chain employs TRBV12-3 or TRBV12-4 and TRBJ2-1; the D is unclear. The CDR3 sequence is 13 residues long. Deletions cut 7 bases from V and 5 bases from J, with 12 bases between. CDR3 protein: CASIKAGNNEQFF. CDR3 in DNA: TGTGCCAGCATCAAGGCCGGAAACAATGAGCAGTTCTTC.

This clonotype was observed many times. The genes are TRBV11-2 and TRBJ2-3; D unresolved. Germline V gene data show CDR1 as SGHAT and CDR2 as FQNNGV. V was trimmed by 5 bases and J by 3 bases, leaving 6 bases between them. The CDR3 is made up of 12 amino acids. CDR3 loop: CASSLVTDTQYF. In DNA form, the CDR3 reads TGTGCCAGCAGCCTAGTTACAGATACGCAGTATTTT.

This clonotype showed up just once. The chain is built from TRBV29-1 and TRBJ1-1, with D uncertain. CDR3 length equals 13 residues. V was cut by 2 bases and J by 2 bases, with 9 bases left in between. Germline CDR1 reads SQVTM; CDR2 reads ANQGSEA. The CDR3 loop reads CSVESAVNTEAFF. The CDR3 DNA is TGCAGCGTTGAATCGGCAGTTAACACTGAAGCTTTCTTT.

This clonotype was seen only a few times. The chain has TRBV20-1 and TRBJ2-7, with TRBD2 as a possible D gene (6 bases). V was trimmed by 4 bases and J by 0 bases, leaving 13 bases between them. CDR1 is DFQATT, CDR2 SNEGSKA, per germline (reference sequence). The CDR3 loop spans 14 amino acids. CDR3 residues: CSATGTGSSYEQYF. CDR3 in DNA: TGCAGTGCTACCGGGACCGGGAGCTCCTACGAGCAGTACTTC.

V is TRBV6-2 or TRBV6-3 and J is TRBJ1-2; 8 positions match TRBD1. The CDR3 has 15 amino acids. From germline, CDR1 is MNHEY and CDR2 SVGEGT. The V segment lost 6 bases and the J segment 6 bases; nucleotides outside the gene matches: 12. The CDR3 nucleotides read TGTGCCAGCAGACACCAGGGGGCGCGGAACCATGGCTACACCTTC. It specifies CASRHQGARNHGYTF.

This clonotype has just a few counts. This chain joins TRBV19 and TRBJ1-1; weak D call: TRBD1 (5 bases). In germline, CDR1 is LNHDA, CDR2 SQIVND (reference sequence). This CDR3 is built from 13 residues. Deletions cut 5 bases from V and 7 bases from J, with 14 bases between. CDR3 in amino acids: CASSASRASEAFF. The CDR3 nucleotides read TGTGCCAGTAGTGCGAGCAGGGCGAGTGAAGCTTTCTTT.